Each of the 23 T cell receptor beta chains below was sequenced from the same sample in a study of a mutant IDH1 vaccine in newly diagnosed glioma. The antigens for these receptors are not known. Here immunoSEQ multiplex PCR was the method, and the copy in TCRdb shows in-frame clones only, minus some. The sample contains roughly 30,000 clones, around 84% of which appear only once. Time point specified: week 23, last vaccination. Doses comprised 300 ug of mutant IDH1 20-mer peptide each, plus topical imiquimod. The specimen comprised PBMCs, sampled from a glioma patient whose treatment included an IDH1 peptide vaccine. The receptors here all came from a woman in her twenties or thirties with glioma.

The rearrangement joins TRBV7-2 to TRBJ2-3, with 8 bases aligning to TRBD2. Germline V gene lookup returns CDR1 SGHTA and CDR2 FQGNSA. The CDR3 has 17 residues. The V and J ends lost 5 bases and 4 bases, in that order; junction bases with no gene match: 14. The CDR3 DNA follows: TGTGCCAGCAGCCCATTGGCTAGCGGAGCGGGGGCAGATACGCAGTATTTT. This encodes CASSPLASGAGADTQYF. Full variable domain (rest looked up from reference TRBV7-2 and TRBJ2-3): GAGVSQSPSNKVTEKGKDVELRCDPISGHTALYWYRQSLGQGLEFLIYFQGNSAPDKSGLPSDRFSAERTGGSVSTLTIQRTQQEDSAVYLCASSPLASGAGADTQYFGPGTRLTVL.

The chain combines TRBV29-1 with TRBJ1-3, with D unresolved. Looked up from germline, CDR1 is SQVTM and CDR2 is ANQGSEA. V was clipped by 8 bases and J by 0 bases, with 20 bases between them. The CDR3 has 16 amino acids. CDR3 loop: CSPNPFLQFSGNTIYF. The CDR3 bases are TGCAGCCCAAATCCCTTCTTACAGTTCTCTGGAAACACCATATATTTT.

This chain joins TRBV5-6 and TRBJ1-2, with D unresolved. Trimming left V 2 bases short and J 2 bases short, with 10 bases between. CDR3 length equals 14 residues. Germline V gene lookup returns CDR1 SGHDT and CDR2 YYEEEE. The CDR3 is CASSFRGGNYGYTF. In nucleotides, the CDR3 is TGTGCCAGCAGCTTTCGTGGAGGGAACTATGGCTACACCTTC.

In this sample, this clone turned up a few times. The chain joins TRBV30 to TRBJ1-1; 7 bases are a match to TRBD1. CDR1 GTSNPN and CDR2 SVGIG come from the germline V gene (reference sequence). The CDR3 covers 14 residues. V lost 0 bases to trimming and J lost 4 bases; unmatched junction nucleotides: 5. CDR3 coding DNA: TGTGCCTGGAGTGTACACCAGGGGGGCACTGAAGCTTTCTTT. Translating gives CAWSVHQGGTEAFF.

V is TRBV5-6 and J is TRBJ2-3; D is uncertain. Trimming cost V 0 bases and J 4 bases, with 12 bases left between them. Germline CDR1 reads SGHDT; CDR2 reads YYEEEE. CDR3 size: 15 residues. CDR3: CASSLVWGIADTQYF. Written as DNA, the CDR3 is TGTGCCAGCAGCTTGGTATGGGGTATCGCAGATACGCAGTATTTT.

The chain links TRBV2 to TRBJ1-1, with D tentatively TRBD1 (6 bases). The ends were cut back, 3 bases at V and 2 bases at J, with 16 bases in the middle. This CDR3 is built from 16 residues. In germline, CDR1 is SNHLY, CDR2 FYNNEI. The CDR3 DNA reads TGTGCCAGCAGTGATCCGGGGGCGGGATCCAACACTGAAGCTTTCTTT. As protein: CASSDPGAGSNTEAFF.

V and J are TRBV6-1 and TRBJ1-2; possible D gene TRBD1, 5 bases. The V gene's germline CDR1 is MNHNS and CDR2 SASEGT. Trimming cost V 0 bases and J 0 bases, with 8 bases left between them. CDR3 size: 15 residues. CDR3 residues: CASSEATDSNYGYTF. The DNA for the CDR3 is TGTGCCAGCAGTGAAGCGACAGACTCTAACTATGGCTACACCTTC.

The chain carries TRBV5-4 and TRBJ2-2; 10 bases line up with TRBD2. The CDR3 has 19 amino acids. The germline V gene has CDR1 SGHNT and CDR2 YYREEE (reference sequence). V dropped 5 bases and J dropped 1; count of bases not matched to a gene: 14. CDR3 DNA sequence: TGTGCCAGCAGACCCGGGGTAGCGGGGGGCAATTTGAACACCGGGGAGCTGTTTTTT. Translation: CASRPGVAGGNLNTGELFF.

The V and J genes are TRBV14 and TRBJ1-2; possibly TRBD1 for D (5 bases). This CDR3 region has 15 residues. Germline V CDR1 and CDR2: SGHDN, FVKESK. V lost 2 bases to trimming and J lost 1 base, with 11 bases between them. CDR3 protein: CASSQWTTVNYGYTF. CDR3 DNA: TGTGCCAGCAGCCAATGGACAACCGTTAACTATGGCTACACCTTC.

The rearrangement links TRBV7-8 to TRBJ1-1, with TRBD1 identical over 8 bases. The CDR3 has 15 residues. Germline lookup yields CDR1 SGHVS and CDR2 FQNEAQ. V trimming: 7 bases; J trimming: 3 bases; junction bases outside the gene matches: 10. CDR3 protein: CASTFGQGLYTEAFF. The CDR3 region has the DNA TGTGCCAGCACCTTTGGACAGGGTTTGTACACTGAAGCTTTCTTT.

CDR3: CASSEWLADYNEQFF. DNA of the CDR3: TGTGCCAGCAGTGAATGGCTAGCGGATTACAATGAGCAGTTCTTC. The chain combines TRBV2 with TRBJ2-1; the match to TRBD2 covers 7 bases. J gave up 4 bases and V 2 bases, and 5 bases lay outside the gene matches. This CDR3 is built from 15 residues. Germline CDR1 SNHLY, CDR2 FYNNEI. The full variable domain, its missing parts supplied by reference TRBV2 and TRBJ2-1, is EPEVTQTPSHQVTQMGQEVILRCVPISNHLYFYWYRQILGQKVEFLVSFYNNEISEKSEIFDDQFSVERPDGSNFTLKIRSTKLEDSAMYFCASSEWLADYNEQFFGPGTRLTVL.

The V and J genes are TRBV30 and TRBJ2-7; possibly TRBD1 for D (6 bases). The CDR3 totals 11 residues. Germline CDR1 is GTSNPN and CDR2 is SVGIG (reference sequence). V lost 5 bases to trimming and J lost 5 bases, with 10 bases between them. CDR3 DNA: TGTGCCTGGGGGGGACACCACGAGCAGTACTTC. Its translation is CAWGGHHEQYF.

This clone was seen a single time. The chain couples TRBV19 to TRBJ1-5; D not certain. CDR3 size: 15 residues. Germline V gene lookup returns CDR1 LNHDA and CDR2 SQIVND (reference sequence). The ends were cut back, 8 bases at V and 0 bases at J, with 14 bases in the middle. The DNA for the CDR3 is TGTGCCAGTCGTCAGGATTTGGGTAGCAATCAGCCCCAGCATTTT. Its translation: CASRQDLGSNQPQHF.

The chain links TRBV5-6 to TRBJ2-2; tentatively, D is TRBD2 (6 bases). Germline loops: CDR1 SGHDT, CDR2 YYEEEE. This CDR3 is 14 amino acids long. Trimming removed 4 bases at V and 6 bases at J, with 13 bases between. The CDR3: CASSGGGLAGELFF. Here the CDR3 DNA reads TGTGCCAGCAGCGGAGGAGGGTTAGCCGGGGAGCTGTTTTTT.

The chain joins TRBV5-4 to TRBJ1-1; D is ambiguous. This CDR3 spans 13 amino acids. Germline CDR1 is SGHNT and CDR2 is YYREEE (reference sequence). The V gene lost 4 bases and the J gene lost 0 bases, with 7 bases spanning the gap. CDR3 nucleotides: TGTGCCAGCAGCCCAGTTATGAACACTGAAGCTTTCTTT. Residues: CASSPVMNTEAFF. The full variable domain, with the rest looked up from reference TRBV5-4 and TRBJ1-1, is ETGVTQSPTHLIKTRGQQVTLRCSSQSGHNTVSWYQQALGQGPQFIFQYYREEENGRGNFPPRFSGLQFPNYSSELNVNALELDDSALYLCASSPVMNTEAFFGQGTRLTVV.

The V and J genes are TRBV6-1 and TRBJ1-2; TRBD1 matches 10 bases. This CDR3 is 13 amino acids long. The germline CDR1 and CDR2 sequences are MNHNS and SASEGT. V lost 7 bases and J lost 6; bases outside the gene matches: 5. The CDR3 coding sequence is TGTGCCAGCAACGACAGGGGGCTCAATGGCTACACCTTC. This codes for CASNDRGLNGYTF.

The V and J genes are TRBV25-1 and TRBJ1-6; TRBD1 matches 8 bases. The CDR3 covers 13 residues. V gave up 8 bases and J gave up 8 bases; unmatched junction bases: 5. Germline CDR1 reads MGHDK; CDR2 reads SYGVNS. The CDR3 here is CASRGTGHSPLHF. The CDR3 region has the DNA TGTGCCAGCCGCGGGACAGGCCATTCACCCCTCCACTTT.

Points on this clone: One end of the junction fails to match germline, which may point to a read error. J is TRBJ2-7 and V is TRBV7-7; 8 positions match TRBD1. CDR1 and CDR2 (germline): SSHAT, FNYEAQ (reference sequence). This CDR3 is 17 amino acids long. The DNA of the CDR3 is TGTGCTAGCAGCCCATCCGGGGACGACAGGGGCTCCTACGAGCAGTACTTC. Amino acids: CASSPSGDDRGSYEQYF.

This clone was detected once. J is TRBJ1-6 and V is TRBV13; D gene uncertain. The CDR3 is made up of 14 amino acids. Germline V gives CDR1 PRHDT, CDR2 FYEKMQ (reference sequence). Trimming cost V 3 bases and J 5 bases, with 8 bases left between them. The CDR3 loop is CASSFYSNNSPLHF. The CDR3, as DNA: TGTGCCAGCAGCTTTTACAGCAATAATTCACCCCTCCACTTT.

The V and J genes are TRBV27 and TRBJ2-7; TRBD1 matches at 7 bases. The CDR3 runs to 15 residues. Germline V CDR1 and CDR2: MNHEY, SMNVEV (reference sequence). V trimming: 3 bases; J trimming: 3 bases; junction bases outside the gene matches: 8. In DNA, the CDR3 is TGTGCCAGCAGTTTCCACGGACAGGCGGTCTACGAGCAGTACTTC. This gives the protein CASSFHGQAVYEQYF.

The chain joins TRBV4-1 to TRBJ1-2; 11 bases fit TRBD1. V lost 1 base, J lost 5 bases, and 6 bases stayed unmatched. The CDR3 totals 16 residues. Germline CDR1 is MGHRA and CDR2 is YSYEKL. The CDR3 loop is CASSQGTGGIGYGYTF. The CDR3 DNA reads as TGCGCCAGCAGCCAAGGGACAGGGGGCATAGGGTATGGCTACACCTTC.

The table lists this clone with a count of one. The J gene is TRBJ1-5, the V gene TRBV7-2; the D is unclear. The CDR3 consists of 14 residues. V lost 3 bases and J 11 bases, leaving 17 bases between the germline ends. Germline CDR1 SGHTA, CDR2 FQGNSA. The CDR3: CASSFSAEPGAQHF. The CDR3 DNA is TGTGCCAGCAGCTTTTCCGCCGAGCCGGGAGCCCAGCATTTT.

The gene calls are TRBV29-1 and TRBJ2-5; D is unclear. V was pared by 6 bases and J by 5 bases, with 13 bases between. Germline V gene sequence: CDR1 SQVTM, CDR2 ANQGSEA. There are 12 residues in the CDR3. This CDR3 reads CSVRIVGETQYF. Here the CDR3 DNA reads TGCAGCGTCCGTATTGTTGGGGAGACCCAGTACTTC.